The entry that follows covers one TCR beta chain sequence. TCRdb keeps only in-frame clones here, not all; method: immunoSEQ multiplex PCR. The sample holds around 110,000 clones, 75% to 90% seen once. This sample stems from a study of blood T cell repertoires in COVID-19. About the research overall: The United States, Italy and Spain provided the acute and convalescent COVID-19 samples. Sources were T cells, B-cell-depleted T cells, or PBMCs; the material itself was cDNA or gDNA.

This CDR3 has 15 amino acids. Germline assignment: CDR1 KGHSH and CDR2 LQKENI. Trimming pared 5 bases from V and 4 bases from J, leaving 14 bases between. The origin of this receptor is a woman aged 65 to 85 with acute or convalescent COVID-19. The V and J genes are TRBV18 and TRBJ2-2; a weak D match, TRBD2 (5 bases). The specimen sequenced was peripheral blood. The CDR3 sequence: CASSFSEVSTGELFF. Written as DNA, the CDR3 is TGTGCCAGCTCATTTTCGGAGGTGTCCACCGGGGAGCTGTTTTTT. Filled out from reference TRBV18 and TRBJ2-2, the complete variable domain reads NAGVMQNPRHLVRRRGQEARLRCSPMKGHSHVYWYRQLPEEGLKFMVYLQKENIIDESGMPKERFSAEFPKEGPSILRIQQVVRGDSAAYFCASSFSEVSTGELFFGEGSRLTVL.